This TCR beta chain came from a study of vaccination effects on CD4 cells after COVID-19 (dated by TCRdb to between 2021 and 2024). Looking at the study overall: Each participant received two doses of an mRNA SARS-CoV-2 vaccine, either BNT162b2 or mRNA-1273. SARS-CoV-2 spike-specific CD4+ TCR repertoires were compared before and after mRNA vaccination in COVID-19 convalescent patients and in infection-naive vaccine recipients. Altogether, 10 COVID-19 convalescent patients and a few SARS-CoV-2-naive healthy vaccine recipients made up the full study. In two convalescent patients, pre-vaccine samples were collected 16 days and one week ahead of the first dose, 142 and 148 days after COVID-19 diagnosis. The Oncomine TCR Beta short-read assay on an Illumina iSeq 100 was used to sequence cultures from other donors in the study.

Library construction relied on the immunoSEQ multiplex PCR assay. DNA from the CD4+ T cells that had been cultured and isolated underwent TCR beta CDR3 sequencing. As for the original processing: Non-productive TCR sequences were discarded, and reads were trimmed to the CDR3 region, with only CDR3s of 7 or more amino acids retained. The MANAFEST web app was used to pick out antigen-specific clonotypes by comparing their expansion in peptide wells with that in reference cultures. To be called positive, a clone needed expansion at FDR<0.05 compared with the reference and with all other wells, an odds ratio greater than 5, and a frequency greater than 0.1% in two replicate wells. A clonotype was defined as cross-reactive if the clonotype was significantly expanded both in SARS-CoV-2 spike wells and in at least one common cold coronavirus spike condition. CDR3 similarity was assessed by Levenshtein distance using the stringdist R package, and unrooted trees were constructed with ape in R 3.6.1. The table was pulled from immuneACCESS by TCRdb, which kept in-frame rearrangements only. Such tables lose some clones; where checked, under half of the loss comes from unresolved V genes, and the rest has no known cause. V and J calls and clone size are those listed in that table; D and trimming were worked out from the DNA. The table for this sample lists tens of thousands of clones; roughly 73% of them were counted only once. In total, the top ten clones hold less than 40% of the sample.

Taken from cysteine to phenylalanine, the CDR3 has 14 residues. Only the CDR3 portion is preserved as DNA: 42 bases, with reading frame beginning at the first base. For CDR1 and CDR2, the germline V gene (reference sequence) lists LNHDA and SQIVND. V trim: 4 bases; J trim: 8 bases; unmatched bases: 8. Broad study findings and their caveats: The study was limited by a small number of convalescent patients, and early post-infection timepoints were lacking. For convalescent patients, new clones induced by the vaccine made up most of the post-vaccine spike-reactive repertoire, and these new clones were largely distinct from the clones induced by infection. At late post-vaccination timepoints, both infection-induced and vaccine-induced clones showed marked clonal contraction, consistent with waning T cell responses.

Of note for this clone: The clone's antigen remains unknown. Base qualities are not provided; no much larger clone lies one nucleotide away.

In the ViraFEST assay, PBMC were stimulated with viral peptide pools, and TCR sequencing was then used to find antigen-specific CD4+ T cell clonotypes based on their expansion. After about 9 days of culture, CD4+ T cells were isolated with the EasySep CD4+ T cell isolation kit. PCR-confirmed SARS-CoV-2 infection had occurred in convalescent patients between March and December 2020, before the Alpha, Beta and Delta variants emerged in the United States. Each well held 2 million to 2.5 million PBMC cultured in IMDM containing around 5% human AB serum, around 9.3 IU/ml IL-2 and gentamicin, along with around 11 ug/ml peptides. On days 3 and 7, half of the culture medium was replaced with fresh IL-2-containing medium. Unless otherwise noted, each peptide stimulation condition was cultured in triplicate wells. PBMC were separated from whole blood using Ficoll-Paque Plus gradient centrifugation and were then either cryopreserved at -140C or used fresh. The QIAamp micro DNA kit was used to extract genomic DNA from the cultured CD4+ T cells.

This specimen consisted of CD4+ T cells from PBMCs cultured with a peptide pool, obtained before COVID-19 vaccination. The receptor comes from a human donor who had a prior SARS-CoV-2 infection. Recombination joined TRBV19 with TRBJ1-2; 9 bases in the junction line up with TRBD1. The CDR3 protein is CASSRQGEVKGYTF. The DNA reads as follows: TGTGCCAGTAGTAGACAGGGGGAGGTGAAGGGCTACACCTTC. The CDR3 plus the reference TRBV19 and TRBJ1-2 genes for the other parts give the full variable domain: DGGITQSPKYLFRKEGQNVTLSCEQNLNHDAMYWYRQDPGQGLRLIYYSQIVNDFQKGDIAEGYSVSREKKESFPLTVTSAQKNPTAFYLCASSRQGEVKGYTFGSGTRLTVV.